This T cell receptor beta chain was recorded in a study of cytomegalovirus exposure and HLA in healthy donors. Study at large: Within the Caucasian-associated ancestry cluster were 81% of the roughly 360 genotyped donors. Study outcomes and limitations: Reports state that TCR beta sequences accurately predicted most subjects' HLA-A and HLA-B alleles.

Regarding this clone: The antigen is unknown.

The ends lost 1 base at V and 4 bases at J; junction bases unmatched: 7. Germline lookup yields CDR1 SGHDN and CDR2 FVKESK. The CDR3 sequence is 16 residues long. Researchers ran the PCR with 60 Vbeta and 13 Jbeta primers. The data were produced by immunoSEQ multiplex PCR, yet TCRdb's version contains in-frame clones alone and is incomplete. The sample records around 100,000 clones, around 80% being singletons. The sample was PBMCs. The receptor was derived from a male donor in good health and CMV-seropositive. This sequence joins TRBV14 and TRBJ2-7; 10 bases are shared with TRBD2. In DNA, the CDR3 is TGTGCCAGCAGCCAAGGCGGAGCTAGCGGGAGTTACGAGCAGTACTTC. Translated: CASSQGGASGSYEQYF.